Described below is a single TCR beta chain sequence and its context. The data are from a study of blood T cells in healthy people across ages. Alongside a J-beta primer mix, a sample-barcoded 5' primer served in a second PCR lasting 7 to 11 cycles. TCRdb used MiXCR to reprocess the 5' RACE reads, holding one entry per CDR3 protein. The data contain fewer than 800,000 distinct CDR3 sequences, approximately 30% of them singletons. The CDR3 length is 14 residues. CDR1 is SQVTM, CDR2 ANQGSEA, per germline. Losses at the gene ends were 8 bases for V and 6 bases for J; bases not matched to a gene: 14. There were healthy Caucasian individuals from Russia, aged about 6 to 90, serving as donors.

The V gene is TRBV29-1, the J gene TRBJ1-2; 8 bases match TRBD1. Input material: blood. This TCR came from a woman of 80 years or more in good health. The CDR3 DNA is TGCAGCTCTGTTGTGGCAGGGGGCTTTAATGGCTACACCTTC. Amino acid sequence: CSSVVAGGFNGYTF.